This is a list of T cell receptor beta chains from one sample in a study of T cell responses to AZD1222 COVID-19 vaccine. Some clones are missing from TCRdb's copy, which holds only in-frame ones; the method was immunoSEQ multiplex PCR. The table shows about 180,000 clones, with 80% to 95% occurring only once. Specimen: peripheral blood, collected 28 days after the second dose of the MenACWY control vaccine. All receptors come from an adult who received the MenACWY meningococcal vaccine as a control. Both conserved end residues are part of each CDR3. The D gene is left open where the match is weak. The size entry is marked missing in some rows and otherwise reads once, few, many or a size class.

d_call | j_call | clone_size | v_call | cdr3_aa | cdr3_nt
- | TRBJ2-7 | - | TRBV3-1/TRBV3-2 | CASSRILRLGETYEQYF | TGTGCCAGCAGCCGGATCCTGAGGCTTGGGGAGACCTACGAGCAGTACTTC
- | TRBJ2-5 | once | TRBV5-1 | CASSLAGVETQYF | TGCGCCAGCAGCTTGGCGGGGGTCGAGACCCAGTACTTC
- | TRBJ2-1 | - | TRBV5-4 | CASSSMTLSYNEQFF | TGTGCCAGCAGCTCTATGACTCTTTCTTACAATGAGCAGTTCTTC
- | TRBJ1-1 | - | TRBV6-2/TRBV6-3 | CASSYSQNTEAFF | TGTGCCAGCAGTTACTCTCAGAACACTGAAGCTTTCTTT
- | TRBJ1-6 | - | TRBV19 | CASSGRQAGALHF | TGTGCCAGTAGTGGTCGACAGGCTGGGGCCCTCCACTTT
- | TRBJ1-2 | - | TRBV12-3/TRBV12-4 | CASSFGAYGYTF | TGTGCCAGCAGTTTCGGGGCATATGGCTACACCTTC
- | TRBJ1-6 | - | TRBV6-5 | CASSYRTAAHSPLHF | TGTGCCAGCAGTTACCGGACGGCCGCGCATTCACCCCTCCACTTT
- | TRBJ2-6 | few | TRBV18 | CASSPEPGANVLTF | TGTGCCAGCTCACCCGAGCCTGGGGCCAACGTCCTGACTTTC
TRBD1 | TRBJ1-2 | - | TRBV19 | CASGQGVVGYTF | TGTGCCAGTGGACAGGGGGTGGTTGGCTACACCTTC
- | TRBJ1-1 | - | TRBV12-3/TRBV12-4 | CASSFFGTEAFF | TGTGCCAGCAGTTTTTTTGGGACTGAAGCTTTCTTT
- | TRBJ1-6 | - | TRBV7-2 | CASSSTRDSPLHF | TGTGCCAGCAGCTCTACCCGGGATTCACCCCTCCACTTT
- | TRBJ1-3 | - | TRBV2 | CARKSSGNTIYF | TGTGCCAGGAAGAGCTCTGGAAACACCATATATTTT
- | TRBJ2-7 | - | TRBV5-6 | CASSWDIYEQYF | TGTGCCAGCAGCTGGGACATCTACGAGCAGTACTTC
TRBD1 | TRBJ1-2 | - | TRBV7-9 | CASSLAGDRGYGYTF | TGTGCCAGCAGCTTAGCTGGGGACAGGGGGTATGGCTACACCTTC
- | TRBJ2-1 | - | TRBV5-4 | CASSSPGSEGDEQFF | TGTGCCAGCAGCTCCCCGGGCTCGGAGGGGGATGAGCAGTTCTTC
TRBD1 | TRBJ1-5 | - | TRBV6-5 | CASSRDRSNQPQHF | TGTGCCAGCAGTAGGGACAGGAGCAATCAGCCCCAGCATTTT
TRBD1 | TRBJ1-5 | - | TRBV7-9 | CASSLVPGTAFSNQPQHF | TGTGCCAGCAGCTTAGTCCCCGGGACAGCCTTTAGCAATCAGCCCCAGCATTTT
- | TRBJ1-2 | - | TRBV2 | CASPGLDLGGYTF | TGTGCCAGCCCTGGCTTGGACCTCGGCGGCTACACCTTC
TRBD1 | TRBJ1-2 | - | TRBV7-9 | CASSTGDVPYTF | TGTGCCAGCAGCACAGGGGACGTTCCGTACACCTTC
- | TRBJ1-2 | - | TRBV18 | CASSPIGRDYGYTF | TGTGCCAGCTCACCAATCGGAAGAGACTATGGCTACACCTTC
- | TRBJ2-7 | - | TRBV3-1/TRBV3-2 | CASSQIRDASYEQYF | TGTGCCAGCAGCCAAATCCGGGACGCTTCCTACGAGCAGTACTTC
- | TRBJ2-7 | - | TRBV18 | CASSPLGTPGGEQYF | TGTGCCAGCTCACCACTGGGGACCCCCGGGGGCGAGCAGTACTTC
- | TRBJ2-2 | - | TRBV7-2 | CASSSQGNTGELFF | TGTGCCAGCAGCTCACAAGGAAACACCGGGGAGCTGTTTTTT